This is a list of T cell receptor beta chains from one sample in a study of identical twins. MiXCR was run by TCRdb on the 5' RACE reads, yielding one entry per CDR3 protein. The sample records a few hundred thousand distinct CDR3 sequences, 9.5% to 10% being singletons. These data were also reused for a study on yellow fever vaccine responses in identical twins.

Sequenced material: PBMCs. All receptors derive from a woman under 30 in good health. Both conserved end residues are part of each CDR3. D genes are given only for firm matches. A row's size may be missing; if present it is once, few, many or a size class.

j_call,clone_size,v_call,d_call,cdr3_aa,cdr3_nt
TRBJ2-2,many,TRBV12-3/TRBV12-4,.,CASMDSYTGELFF,TGTGCCAGCATGGACAGTTACACCGGGGAGCTGTTTTTT
TRBJ2-7,once,TRBV30,.,CAWSPGGPYSYEQYF,TGTGCCTGGAGCCCCGGGGGACCTTACTCCTACGAGCAGTACTTC
TRBJ2-2,many,TRBV6-4,.,CASKGHTNTGELFF,TGTGCCAGCAAAGGGCATACGAACACCGGGGAGCTGTTTTTT
TRBJ2-5,many,TRBV10-3,.,CAIATGLGERGTQYF,TGTGCCATCGCTACGGGTCTGGGAGAGAGAGGGACCCAGTACTTC
TRBJ1-2,many,TRBV5-1,.,CASSSGLNYGYTF,TGCGCCAGCAGCTCGGGACTGAACTATGGCTACACCTTC
TRBJ2-1,.,TRBV20-1,.,CSARVAGGAASGRLYNEQFF,TGCAGTGCTAGAGTGGCAGGGGGCGCGGCTAGCGGGCGACTTTACAATGAGCAGTTCTTC
TRBJ1-4,many,TRBV5-1,.,CASSLRQRNEKLFF,TGCGCCAGCAGCCTCCGACAGCGAAATGAAAAACTGTTTTTT
TRBJ2-5,many,TRBV5-6,.,CAPMGGQETQYF,TGTGCCCCCATGGGGGGCCAAGAGACCCAGTACTTC
TRBJ2-3,few,TRBV9,.,CASSVDWVTDTQYF,TGTGCCAGCAGCGTAGATTGGGTAACAGATACGCAGTATTTT
TRBJ2-7,.,TRBV20-1,TRBD2,CSASPSGGGYEQYF,TGCAGTGCTAGCCCTAGCGGGGGAGGATACGAGCAGTACTTC
TRBJ2-1,many,TRBV5-1,TRBD2,CASSLGLAGAYNEQFF,TGCGCCAGCAGCTTGGGACTAGCGGGGGCCTACAATGAGCAGTTCTTC
TRBJ2-7,few,TRBV28,TRBD1,CASSSSGTGSGEQYF,TGTGCCAGCAGTTCCTCCGGGACAGGGAGTGGCGAGCAGTACTTC
TRBJ2-4,few,TRBV4-1,.,CASSGVSLAKNIQYF,TGCGCCAGCTCTGGGGTCAGCCTAGCCAAAAACATTCAGTACTTC
TRBJ2-7,few,TRBV27,.,CASSLGGTLFYEQYF,TGTGCCAGCAGTTTGGGTGGGACACTTTTTTACGAGCAGTACTTC
TRBJ2-1,.,TRBV29-1,TRBD1,CSVEDPTGGALNEQFF,TGCAGCGTTGAAGACCCTACAGGGGGCGCTTTGAATGAGCAGTTCTTC
TRBJ2-1,.,TRBV4-3,.,CASSQDRQAGNEQFF,TGCGCCAGCAGCCAAGATCGACAGGCGGGCAATGAGCAGTTCTTC
TRBJ2-1,.,TRBV7-3,.,CASSPRDFLVNEQFF,TGTGCCAGCAGCCCTAGGGACTTTTTAGTGAATGAGCAGTTCTTC
TRBJ1-4,few,TRBV29-1,.,CSVRVGTLNEKLFF,TGCAGCGTCCGCGTCGGGACGCTGAATGAAAAACTGTTTTTT
TRBJ2-5,.,TRBV5-1,.,CASSMSVQETQYF,TGCGCCAGCAGCATGTCAGTCCAAGAGACCCAGTACTTC
TRBJ2-1,.,TRBV7-9,.,CASSLGTTESDEQFF,TGTGCCAGCAGCTTAGGTACGACGGAGAGCGATGAGCAGTTCTTC
TRBJ1-1,many,TRBV7-9,TRBD1,CASSPGQGWTEAFF,TGTGCCAGCAGCCCTGGACAGGGTTGGACTGAAGCTTTCTTT
TRBJ2-1,.,TRBV6-5,.,CASSYLRGRDNEQFF,TGTGCCAGCAGTTACCTGCGGGGGCGCGACAATGAGCAGTTCTTC
TRBJ2-6,.,TRBV10-3,TRBD1,CAMTNPRGMDSGANVLTF,TGTGCCATGACTAATCCCAGGGGGATGGACTCTGGGGCCAACGTCCTGACTTTC
TRBJ2-1,.,TRBV6-1,.,CASKGGLVYNEQFF,TGTGCCAGCAAAGGGGGACTGGTCTACAATGAGCAGTTCTTC
TRBJ2-4,many,TRBV3-1,.,CASSPRLIALDKNIQYF,TGTGCCAGCAGCCCCCGACTGATTGCTTTGGACAAAAACATTCAGTACTTC
TRBJ2-5,many,TRBV20-1,.,CSAEYRGAPAQYF,TGCAGTGCGGAGTACCGGGGGGCCCCGGCCCAGTACTTC
TRBJ2-7,many,TRBV27,.,CASTGRPGNEQYF,TGTGCCAGCACGGGACGGCCGGGGAACGAGCAGTACTTC
TRBJ2-7,.,TRBV30,TRBD1,CAWSNSGQGAWEQYF,TGTGCCTGGAGTAACTCAGGACAGGGGGCGTGGGAGCAGTACTTC
TRBJ2-7,.,TRBV7-9,TRBD2,CASSFGTSGDEQYF,TGTGCCAGCAGCTTCGGGACTAGCGGGGACGAGCAGTACTTC
TRBJ2-1,many,TRBV7-2,TRBD2,CASSGRTSGSWGNEQFF,TGTGCCAGCAGCGGGAGGACTAGCGGGAGTTGGGGGAATGAGCAGTTCTTC
TRBJ2-7,few,TRBV7-9,.,CASTKAVRGHEQYF,TGTGCCAGCACCAAGGCGGTCAGGGGCCACGAGCAGTACTTC
TRBJ2-3,.,TRBV27,.,CASSPSRGEDTDTQYF,TGTGCCAGCAGCCCATCTAGAGGAGAAGACACAGATACGCAGTATTTT
TRBJ2-7,.,TRBV9,TRBD1,CASSVETTGDEQYF,TGTGCCAGCAGCGTAGAAACCACAGGGGACGAGCAGTACTTC